A selection of T cell receptor beta chains follows, all from one sample in a study of shared clonotypes between healthy human individuals. Profiling relied on immunoSEQ multiplex PCR, and the TCRdb table lists in-frame clones only, not all of them. The sample records 1.5 million to 2.5 million clones, roughly 94% being singletons. Material for sequencing was naive CD8+ T cells sorted from blood. These receptors all stem from a man younger than 30 in good health. Each CDR3 is given with its conserved first and last residue. Some rows have no size entry. The others give once, few or many, or a class for an expanded clone.

clone size	V gene	CDR3 protein
once	TRBV10-3	CAISEEGGLSYEQYF
-	TRBV7-9	CASSTGQGETDTQYF
-	TRBV28	CASSFSGDEQYF
-	TRBV19	CASSVQGAENTEAFF
-	TRBV5-1	CASSLELPHNEQFF
once	TRBV6-5	CASSYFGTNYGYTF
-	TRBV29-1	CSVGESTGELFF
-	TRBV28	CATLLAGGSYEQYF
-	TRBV6-4	CASRFRGSVDTEAFF
-	TRBV13	CASSLGPAGGPYEQYF
-	TRBV5-8	CASSLEVNTEAFF
-	TRBV7-3	CASSLYGGSSYNEQFF
-	TRBV11-2	CASSPSGQAYNEQFF
-	TRBV13	CASSPTTGTGELFF
-	TRBV4-3	CASSQTWAMETQYF
-	TRBV7-8	CASSLPGAPASSPNDNEQFF
-	TRBV27	CASSLAGGVRYSNEQFF
-	TRBV27	CASSPLGMGEKLFF
-	TRBV6-1	CASSEVEATNEKLFF
-	TRBV4-1	CASSQPTGENTGELFF
-	TRBV4-1	CASSQEGTSPSYEQYF
-	TRBV5-1	CASSLVGGAHAEAFF
-	TRBV7-8	CASSLPKGPGDETQYF
-	TRBV27	CASSLSIGSRDEQYF
once	TRBV5-4	CASSLVENSYEQYF
-	TRBV2	CASSMGGSTEAFF
few	TRBV4-3	CASSLGTGEAGNTEAFF
-	TRBV27	CASSIEASGSYNEQFF
-	TRBV18	CASSPSGGALETQYF
-	TRBV27	CASSFTFASGRGYEQYF
-	TRBV27	CASRGGGQPQHF
-	TRBV27	CASSLAGPGTQYF
-	TRBV6-5	CASSYGRGPSYEQYF
-	TRBV29-1	CSVQSTGAYEQYF
-	TRBV10-2	CASSDGGTGYEQYF
-	TRBV28	CASSFVPGLSYNEQFF
-	TRBV19	CASSTHGADEQYF
-	TRBV7-2	CATTSGSYNEQFF
-	TRBV5-6	CASSLDPGTGELFF
-	TRBV5-5	CASSLEWWTSGNTIYF
-	TRBV13	CASSAGGQNQETQYF
-	TRBV5-5	CASSSSPLDGYTF
-	TRBV5-4	CASSLDPTAYYEQYF
few	TRBV30	CAWSLENTEAFF
-	TRBV5-1	CASSQKFTSDYYGYTF
-	TRBV28	CASSRTGGADEKLFF
-	TRBV28	CASSPRLFADTQYF
few	TRBV27	CASSPGTGVYEQYF
-	TRBV7-9	CASSSTGGTYEQYF
-	TRBV2	CASSPGTSFEGNQPQHF
few	TRBV9	CASSAGLADTDTQYF
-	TRBV28	CASSTGQGTYTGELFF
-	TRBV15	CATSRDSSGRYGYTF
-	TRBV27	CASSLGGSGANVLTF
-	TRBV6-1	CASSVEGTDTQYF
-	TRBV6-1	CASSEWDRGSYEQYF
-	TRBV5-6	CASSLAIGQPDQETQYF